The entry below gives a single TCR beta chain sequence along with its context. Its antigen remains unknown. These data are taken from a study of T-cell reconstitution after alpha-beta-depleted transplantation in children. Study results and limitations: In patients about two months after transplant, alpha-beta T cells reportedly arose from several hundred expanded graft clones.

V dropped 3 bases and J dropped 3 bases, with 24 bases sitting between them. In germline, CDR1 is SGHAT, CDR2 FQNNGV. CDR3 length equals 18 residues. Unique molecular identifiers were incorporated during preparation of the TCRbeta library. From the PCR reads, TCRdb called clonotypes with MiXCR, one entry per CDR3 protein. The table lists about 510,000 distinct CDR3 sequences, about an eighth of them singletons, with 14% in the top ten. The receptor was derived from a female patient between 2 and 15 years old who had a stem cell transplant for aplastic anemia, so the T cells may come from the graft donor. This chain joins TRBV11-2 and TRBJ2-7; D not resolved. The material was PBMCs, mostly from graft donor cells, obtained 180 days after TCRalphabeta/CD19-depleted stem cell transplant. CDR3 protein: CASSFERTSGRHNYEQYF. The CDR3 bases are TGTGCCAGCAGCTTCGAGAGGACGAGTGGTAGACATAACTACGAGCAGTACTTC. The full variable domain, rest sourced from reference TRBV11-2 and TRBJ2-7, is EAGVAQSPRYKIIEKRQSVAFWCNPISGHATLYWYQQILGQGPKLLIQFQNNGVVDDSQLPKDRFSAERLKGVDSTLKIQPAKLEDSAVYLCASSFERTSGRHNYEQYFGPGTRLTVT.